The source of this T cell receptor beta chain is a study of T cell responses to AZD1222 COVID-19 vaccine (dated by TCRdb to the early 2020s). Background for the entire study: TCR sequencing covered more than 230 trial participants: 200 to 220 given two doses of AZD1222 and approximately 26 given two doses of MenACWY control vaccine. Trial participants were enrolled into age subgroups of 18-55, 56-69 and 70-plus years, which contained approximately 150, 28 and 58 TCR-sequenced participants, respectively. General conclusions and limits of the study: Because no day 14 peak-response samples were available, repertoires were characterized only after the peak T cell response. Nearly half of unique spike-specific TCRs reportedly recognized epitopes outside regions mutated in the B.1.351 and B.1.1.7 variants. In the small 56-69-year group, the increase in depth fell short of significance, most likely because of low power. Participants were mostly white British, with more females than males. The authors suggested clonal diversity may have been underestimated. The vaccine-associated CD4 TCRs covered the entire spike protein, and the dominant responses fell in regions 160-218 and 743-854. Conclusions about previously exposed vaccinees are limited because only five or six AZD1222 recipients were SARS-CoV-2 seropositive at baseline. After two AZD1222 doses, spike-specific TCR breadth and depth were significantly higher than at day 0 and than in MenACWY recipients.

What this sample's time point label stands for: about 28 days (+/-7) after the second vaccine dose. AZD1222 recipients whose second dose came at about 4 weeks and those whose second dose came at about 12 weeks were combined into one group, since spike-specific TCR depth and breadth did not differ between the two schedules. Vaccinee samples were obtained from the UK trials COV001 and COV002, which included a single-blind randomized controlled phase 2/3 trial of AZD1222 (ChAdOx1 nCoV-19) in healthy adults. Trial participant PBMC samples were collected at day 0 and day 28 after the second dose for TCRbeta chain sequencing. Including the terminal cysteine and phenylalanine, the CDR3 comprises 15 residues. Only the CDR3 portion is preserved as DNA: 45 bases, with reading frame beginning at the first base. CDR1 and CDR2 are drawn from the germline V gene (reference sequence): SGHNT, YYREEE. V has 4 bases trimmed and J has 1 base trimmed; junction bases matching no gene number 7.

The CDR3 regions of human TCRbeta chains were subjected to immunosequencing. In the source study's methods: Repertoire TCRs were checked for matches against a reference library of SARS-CoV-2-specific TCRs that had been generated using the MIRA antigen-specificity platform. Breadth was defined as the fraction of unique TCRs that were SARS-CoV-2-associated, and depth was defined as the fraction of total T cells that were SARS-CoV-2-associated. Each spike-specific TCR was assigned to its reactive spike region and to a CD4 or CD8 class using the MIRA data. Log10-transformed breadth and depth values were compared by one-way ANOVA with Sidak's multiple comparisons tests. TCRdb provides this immuneACCESS table in a form limited to in-frame rearrangements. Some clones are lacking; in checked studies, under half of them reflect an unresolved V gene, and why the rest are absent is not known. D and trimming come from the DNA, and the V and J calls and clone size come from that table. This sample has about 140,000 clones in its table, and 90% to 95% of those were observed once. The ten largest clones take up approximately 6.8% of the sample.

About this clone: Its target antigen remains unknown. Per-base quality was not reported, and no clone a single base away is much larger than it.

The rearrangement combines TRBV5-4 with TRBJ2-7, and 8 junction bases match TRBD2. The clonotype comes from an adult who received the AZD1222 COVID-19 vaccine. Source: peripheral blood, taken 28 days after the second AZD1222 dose. The CDR3 loop reads CASSPAGGRSYEQYF. The nucleotide sequence is TGTGCCAGCAGCCCCGCGGGGGGAAGATCCTACGAGCAGTACTTC.